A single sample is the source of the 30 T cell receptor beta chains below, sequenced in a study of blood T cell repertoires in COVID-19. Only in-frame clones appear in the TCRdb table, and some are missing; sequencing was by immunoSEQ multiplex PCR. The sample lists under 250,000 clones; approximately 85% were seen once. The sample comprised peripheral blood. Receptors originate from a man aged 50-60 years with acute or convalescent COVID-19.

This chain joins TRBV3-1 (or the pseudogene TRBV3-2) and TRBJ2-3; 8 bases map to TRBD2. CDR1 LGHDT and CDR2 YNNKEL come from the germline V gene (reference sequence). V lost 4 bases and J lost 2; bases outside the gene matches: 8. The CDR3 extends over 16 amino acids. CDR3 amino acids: CASSLPGGRDTDTQYF. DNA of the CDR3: TGTGCCAGCAGCCTCCCGGGGGGGAGGGACACAGATACGCAGTATTTT.

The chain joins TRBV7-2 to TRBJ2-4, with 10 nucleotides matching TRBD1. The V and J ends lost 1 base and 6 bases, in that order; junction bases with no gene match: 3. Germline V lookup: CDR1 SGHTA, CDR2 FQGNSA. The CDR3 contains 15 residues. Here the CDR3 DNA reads TGTGCCAGCAGCTTAGGACAGGGGGCGGTAAACATTCAGTACTTC. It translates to CASSLGQGAVNIQYF.

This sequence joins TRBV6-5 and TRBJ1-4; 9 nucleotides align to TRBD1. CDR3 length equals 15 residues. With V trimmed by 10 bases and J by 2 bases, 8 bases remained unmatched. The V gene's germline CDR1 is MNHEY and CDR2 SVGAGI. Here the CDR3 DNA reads TGTGCCATCGGGGGACAGGGTTGGACTAATGAAAAACTGTTTTTT. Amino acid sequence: CAIGGQGWTNEKLFF.

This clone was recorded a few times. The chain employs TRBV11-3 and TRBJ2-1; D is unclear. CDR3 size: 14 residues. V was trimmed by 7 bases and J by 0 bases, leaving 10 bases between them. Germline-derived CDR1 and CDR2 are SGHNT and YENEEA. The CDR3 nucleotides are TGTGCCAGCACCAAGTACAGCTCCTACAATGAGCAGTTCTTC. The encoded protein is CASTKYSSYNEQFF.

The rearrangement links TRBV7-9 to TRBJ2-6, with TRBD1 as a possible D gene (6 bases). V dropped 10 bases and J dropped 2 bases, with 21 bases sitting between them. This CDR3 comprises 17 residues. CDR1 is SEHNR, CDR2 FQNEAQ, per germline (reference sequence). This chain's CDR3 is CANLGGRGPPGANVLTF. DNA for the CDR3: TGTGCCAACCTTGGGGGCAGGGGTCCCCCTGGGGCCAACGTCCTGACTTTC.

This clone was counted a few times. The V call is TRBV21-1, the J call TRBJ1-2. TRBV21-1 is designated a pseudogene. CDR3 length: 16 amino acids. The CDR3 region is CASSGSGSGGAYGYTF. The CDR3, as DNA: TGTGCCAGCAGCGGAAGCGGTTCGGGGGGGGCCTATGGCTACACCTTC.

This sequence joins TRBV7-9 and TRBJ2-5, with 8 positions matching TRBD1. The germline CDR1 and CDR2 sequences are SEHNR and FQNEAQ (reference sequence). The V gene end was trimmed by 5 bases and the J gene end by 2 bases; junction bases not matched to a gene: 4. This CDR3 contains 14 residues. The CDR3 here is CASSTTGGQETQYF. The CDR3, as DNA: TGTGCCAGCAGCACCACAGGGGGACAAGAGACCCAGTACTTC. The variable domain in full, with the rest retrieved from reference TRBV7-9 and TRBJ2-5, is DTGVSQNPRHKITKRGQNVTFRCDPISEHNRLYWYRQTLGQGPEFLTYFQNEAQLEKSRLLSDRFSAERPKGSFSTLEIQRTEQGDSAMYLCASSTTGGQETQYFGPGTRLLVL.

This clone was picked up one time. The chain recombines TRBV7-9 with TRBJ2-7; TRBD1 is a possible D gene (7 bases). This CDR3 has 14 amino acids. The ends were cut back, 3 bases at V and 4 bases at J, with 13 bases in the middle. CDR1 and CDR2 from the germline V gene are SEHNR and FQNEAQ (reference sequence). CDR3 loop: CASSFAGQFYEQYF. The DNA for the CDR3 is TGTGCCAGCAGCTTCGCGGGACAGTTTTACGAGCAGTACTTC.

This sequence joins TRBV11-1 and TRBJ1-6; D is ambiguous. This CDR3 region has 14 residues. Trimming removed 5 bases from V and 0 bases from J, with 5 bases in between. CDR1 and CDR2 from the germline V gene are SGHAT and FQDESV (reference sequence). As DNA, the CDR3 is TGTGCCAGCAGCGGTAGCTCCTATAATTCACCCCTCCACTTT. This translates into CASSGSSYNSPLHF.

The CDR3 here is CASSYPGLAGSAQYF. In nucleotides, the CDR3 is TGTGCCAGCAGTTACCCCGGACTAGCGGGGTCCGCCCAGTACTTC. The rearrangement joins TRBV6-5 to TRBJ2-5; 12 bases match TRBD2. This CDR3 comprises 15 residues. J was trimmed by 9 bases and V by 2 bases; bases with no gene match: 7. Looked up from germline, CDR1 is MNHEY and CDR2 is SVGAGI.

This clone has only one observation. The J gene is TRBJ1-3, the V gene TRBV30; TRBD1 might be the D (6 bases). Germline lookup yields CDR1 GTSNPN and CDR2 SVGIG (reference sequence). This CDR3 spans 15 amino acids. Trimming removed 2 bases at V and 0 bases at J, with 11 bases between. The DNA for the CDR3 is TGTGCCTGGAGTTTTGGGGGCAACTCTGGAAACACCATATATTTT. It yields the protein CAWSFGGNSGNTIYF.

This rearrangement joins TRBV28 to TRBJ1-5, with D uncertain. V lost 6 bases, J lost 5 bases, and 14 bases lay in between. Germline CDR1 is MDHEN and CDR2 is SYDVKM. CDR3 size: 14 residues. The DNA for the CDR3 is TGTGCCAGCAGACAACCGGCCGGGTATCAGCCCCAGCATTTT. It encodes CASRQPAGYQPQHF.

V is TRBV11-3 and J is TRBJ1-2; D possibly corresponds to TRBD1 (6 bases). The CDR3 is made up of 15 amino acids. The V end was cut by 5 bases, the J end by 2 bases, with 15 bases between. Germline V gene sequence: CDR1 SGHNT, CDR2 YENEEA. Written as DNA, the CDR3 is TGTGCCAGCAGCGGGGGACACTCCCCAAACTATGGCTACACCTTC. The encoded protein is CASSGGHSPNYGYTF.

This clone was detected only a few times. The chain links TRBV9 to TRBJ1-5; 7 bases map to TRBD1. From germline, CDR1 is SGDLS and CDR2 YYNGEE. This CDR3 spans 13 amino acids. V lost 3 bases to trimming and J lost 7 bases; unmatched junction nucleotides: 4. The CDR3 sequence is CASSGTGGQPQHF. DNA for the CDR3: TGTGCCAGCAGCGGGACAGGCGGCCAGCCCCAGCATTTT.

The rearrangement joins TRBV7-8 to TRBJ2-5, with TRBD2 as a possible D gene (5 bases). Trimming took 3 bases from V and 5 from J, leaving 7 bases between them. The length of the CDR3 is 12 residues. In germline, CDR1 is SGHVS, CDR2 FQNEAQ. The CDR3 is CASSLRVETQYF. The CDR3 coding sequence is TGTGCCAGCAGCTTGAGGGTGGAGACCCAGTACTTC.

The DNA for the CDR3 is TGTGCCAGCAGCTTGGCCCCCGGGGGGTCCCGAACCTACGAGCAGTACTTC. The encoded protein is CASSLAPGGSRTYEQYF. The J gene is TRBJ2-7, the V gene TRBV5-4; 7 nucleotides line up with TRBD2. Trimming at V came to 0 bases and at J to 2 bases, leaving 11 bases not matched to a gene. The CDR3 loop spans 17 amino acids. CDR1 and CDR2 (germline): SGHNT, YYREEE (reference sequence).

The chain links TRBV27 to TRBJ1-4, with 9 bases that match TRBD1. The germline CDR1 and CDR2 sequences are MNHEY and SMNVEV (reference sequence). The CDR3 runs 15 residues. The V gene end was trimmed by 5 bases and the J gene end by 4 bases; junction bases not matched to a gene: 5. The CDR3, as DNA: TGTGCCAGCAGTATGCGGACAGGGGTTAATGAAAAACTGTTTTTT. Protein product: CASSMRTGVNEKLFF.

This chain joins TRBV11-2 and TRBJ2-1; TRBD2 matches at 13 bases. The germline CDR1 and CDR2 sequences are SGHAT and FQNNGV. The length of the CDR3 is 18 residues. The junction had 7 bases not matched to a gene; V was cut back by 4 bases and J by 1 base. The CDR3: CASSSPGTSGVSYNEQFF. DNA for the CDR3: TGTGCCAGCAGCTCACCCGGGACTAGCGGGGTTTCCTACAATGAGCAGTTCTTC.

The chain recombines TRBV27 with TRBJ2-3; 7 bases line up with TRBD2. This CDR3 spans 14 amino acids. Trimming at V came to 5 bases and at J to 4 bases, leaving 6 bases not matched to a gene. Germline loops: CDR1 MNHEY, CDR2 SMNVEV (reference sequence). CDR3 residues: CASSPIGRSDTQYF. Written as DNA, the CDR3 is TGTGCCAGCAGTCCTATCGGGAGGTCAGATACGCAGTATTTT.

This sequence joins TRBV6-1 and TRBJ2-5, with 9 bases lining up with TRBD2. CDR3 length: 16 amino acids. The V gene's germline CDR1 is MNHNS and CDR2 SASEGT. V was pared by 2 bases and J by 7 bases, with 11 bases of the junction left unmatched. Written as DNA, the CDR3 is TGTGCCAGCAGTGAACCCGCGGGGGGGCCGGTCGGGACCCAGTACTTC. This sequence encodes CASSEPAGGPVGTQYF.

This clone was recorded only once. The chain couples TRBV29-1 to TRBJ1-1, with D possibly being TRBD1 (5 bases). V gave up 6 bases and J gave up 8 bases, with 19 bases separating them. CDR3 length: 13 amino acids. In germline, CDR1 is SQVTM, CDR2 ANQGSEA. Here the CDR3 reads CSVQTSTEIEAFF. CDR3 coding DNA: TGCAGCGTCCAAACCTCGACAGAAATAGAAGCTTTCTTT.

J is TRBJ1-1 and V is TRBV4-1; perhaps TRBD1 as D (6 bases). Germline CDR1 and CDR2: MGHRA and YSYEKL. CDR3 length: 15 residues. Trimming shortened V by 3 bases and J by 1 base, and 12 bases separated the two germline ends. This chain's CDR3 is CASSQGTRGNTEAFF. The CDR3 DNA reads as TGCGCCAGCAGCCAGGGGACACGAGGGAACACTGAAGCTTTCTTT.

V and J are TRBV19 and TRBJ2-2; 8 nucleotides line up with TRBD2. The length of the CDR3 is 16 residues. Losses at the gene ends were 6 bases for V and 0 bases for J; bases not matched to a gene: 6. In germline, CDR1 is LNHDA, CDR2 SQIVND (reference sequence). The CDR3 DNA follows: TGTGCCAGTAGATTAACGGGGGGGCCGAACACCGGGGAGCTGTTTTTT. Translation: CASRLTGGPNTGELFF.

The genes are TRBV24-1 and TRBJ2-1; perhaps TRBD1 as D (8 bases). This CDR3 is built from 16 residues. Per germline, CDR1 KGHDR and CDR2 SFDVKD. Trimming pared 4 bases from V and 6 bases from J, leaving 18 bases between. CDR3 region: CATSEPTGEGINEQFF. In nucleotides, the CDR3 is TGTGCCACCAGTGAACCGACAGGGGAGGGTATCAATGAGCAGTTCTTC.

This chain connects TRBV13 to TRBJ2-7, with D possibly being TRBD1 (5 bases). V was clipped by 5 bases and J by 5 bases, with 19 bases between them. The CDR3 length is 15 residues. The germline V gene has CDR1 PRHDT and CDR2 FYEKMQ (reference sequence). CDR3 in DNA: TGTGCCAGCAGCCCCTCCTACAGGCCCATCGACGAGCAGTACTTC. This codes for CASSPSYRPIDEQYF.

CDR3 sequence: CATGQGNEQYF. CDR3 bases: TGTGCCACCGGACAGGGGAACGAGCAGTACTTC. The chain links TRBV11-2 to TRBJ2-7; TRBD1 agrees at 9 bases. The CDR3 runs to 11 residues. Trimming removed 10 bases from V and 5 bases from J; junction bases left unmatched: 3. CDR1 and CDR2 from the germline V gene are SGHAT and FQNNGV.

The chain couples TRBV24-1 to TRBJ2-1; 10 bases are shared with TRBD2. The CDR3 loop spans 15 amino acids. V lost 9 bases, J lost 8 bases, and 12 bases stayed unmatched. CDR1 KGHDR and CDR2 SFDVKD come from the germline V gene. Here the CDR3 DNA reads TGTGCCACCGGCTCAGGGAGCGGGGGGGCGGATGAGCAGTTCTTC. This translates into CATGSGSGGADEQFF.

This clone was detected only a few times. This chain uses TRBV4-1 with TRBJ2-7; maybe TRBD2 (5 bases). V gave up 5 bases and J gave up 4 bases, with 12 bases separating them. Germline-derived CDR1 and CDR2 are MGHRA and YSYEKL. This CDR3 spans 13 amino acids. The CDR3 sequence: CASSYDWRYEQYF. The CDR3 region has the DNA TGCGCCAGCAGCTACGACTGGAGGTACGAGCAGTACTTC.

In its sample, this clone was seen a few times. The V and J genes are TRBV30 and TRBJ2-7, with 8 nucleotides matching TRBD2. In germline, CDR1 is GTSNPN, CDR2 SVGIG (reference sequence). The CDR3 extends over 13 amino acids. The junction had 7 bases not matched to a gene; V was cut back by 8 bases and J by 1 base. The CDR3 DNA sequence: TGTGCCGCGTCGGGACTAGTATCCTACGAGCAGTACTTC. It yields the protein CAASGLVSYEQYF.

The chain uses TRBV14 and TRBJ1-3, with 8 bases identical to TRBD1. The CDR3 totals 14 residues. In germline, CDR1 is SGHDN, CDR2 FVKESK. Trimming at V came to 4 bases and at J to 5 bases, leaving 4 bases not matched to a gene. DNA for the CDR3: TGTGCCAGCAGCCGGACAGGGACTAGAAACACCATATATTTT. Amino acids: CASSRTGTRNTIYF.